Listed below are T cell receptor beta chains from one sample, sequenced in a study of T cells in Graves' hyperthyroidism and ophthalmopathy. Each CDR3 protein is one row after TCRdb ran MiXCR on the multiplex PCR reads. There are about 480,000 distinct CDR3 sequences in the sample; around an eighth occur only once, and under 20% lies in the top ten. Sequenced sample: blood. The receptors come from a woman aged 18-30 years with Graves' hyperthyroidism. Both conserved end residues are part of each CDR3. Fields, in order: D gene, V gene, J gene, clone size, CDR3 protein, CDR3 DNA. A D gene is named only where the DNA matches it firmly. Rows may omit the clone size; those that give it use once, few, many or a size class.

>TRBD1|TRBV28|TRBJ2-7|NA
CATAGDSRPAGEQYF
TGTGCCACGGCCGGGGACAGCCGACCCGCCGGCGAGCAGTACTTC
>TRBD2|TRBV4-2|TRBJ2-4|NA
CASSRIASGRGQYF
TGTGCCAGCAGCCGAATCGCTAGCGGGAGGGGTCAGTACTTC
>NA|TRBV24-1|TRBJ2-1|many
CATSAGGTEYSYNEQFF
TGTGCCACCAGTGCGGGCGGGACGGAATACTCCTACAATGAGCAGTTCTTC
>NA|TRBV27|TRBJ1-5|many
CASSLSRNSGNQPQHF
TGTGCCAGCAGTCTCAGCCGAAACTCTGGCAATCAGCCCCAGCATTTT
>NA|TRBV6-1|TRBJ2-1|NA
CASSQTAGHSYNEQFF
TGTGCCAGCAGCCAAACAGCAGGGCACTCCTACAATGAGCAGTTCTTC
>NA|TRBV10-2|TRBJ2-7|NA
CASSPSSVYEQYF
TGCGCCAGCAGTCCCAGCTCGGTTTACGAGCAGTACTTC
>NA|TRBV12-3/TRBV12-4|TRBJ2-7|once
CASRQQPGLANEQYF
TGTGCCAGCAGGCAACAACCGGGACTGGCCAACGAGCAGTACTTC
>NA|TRBV18|TRBJ2-5|NA
CASSPSGEAQYF
TGTGCCAGCTCACCGTCGGGGGAGGCCCAGTACTTC
>NA|TRBV18|TRBJ1-5|many
CASSPGPSDTQPQHF
TGTGCCAGCTCACCTGGACCGTCTGACACTCAGCCCCAGCATTTT
>TRBD1|TRBV19|TRBJ1-2|many
CASRTGAGYYGYTF
TGTGCCAGTCGAACAGGGGCCGGGTATTATGGCTACACCTTC
>TRBD2|TRBV5-1|TRBJ2-7|many
CASSLGGRANEQYF
TGCGCCAGCAGCTTGGGCGGGAGAGCTAACGAGCAGTACTTC
>NA|TRBV2|TRBJ1-6|many
CASSERGLSAPLHF
TGTGCCAGCAGTGAAAGGGGGTTGTCAGCACCCCTCCACTTT
>NA|TRBV7-8|TRBJ1-4|few
CASSQRQNEKLFF
TGTGCCAGCAGCCAACGACAGAATGAAAAACTGTTTTTT
>TRBD2|TRBV9|TRBJ2-1|few
CASSTGTRDYNEQFF
TGTGCCAGCAGCACCGGGACTAGAGACTACAATGAGCAGTTCTTC
>TRBD2|TRBV3-1|TRBJ2-1|many
CASSQGPSGLANEQFF
TGTGCCAGCAGCCAAGGCCCTAGCGGACTCGCCAATGAGCAGTTCTTC
>TRBD1|TRBV11-3|TRBJ1-2|NA
CASSSPDRGHGYTF
TGTGCCAGCAGCTCGCCGGACAGGGGGCATGGCTACACCTTC
>NA|TRBV2|TRBJ1-1|many
CASSLSDRVNTEAFF
TGTGCCAGCAGCCTGTCCGACAGAGTGAACACTGAAGCTTTCTTT
>NA|TRBV30|TRBJ2-1|many
CAWSVLKRSISYNEQFF
TGTGCCTGGAGTGTACTAAAGCGGAGTATCTCCTACAATGAGCAGTTCTTC
>NA|TRBV30|TRBJ1-2|many
CAWRRGKGFLGAHGYTF
TGTGCCTGGAGGAGAGGGAAAGGATTTCTGGGGGCGCACGGCTACACCTTC
>TRBD1|TRBV30|TRBJ2-2|many
CAWCRQGLGNGELFF
TGTGCCTGGTGCAGACAGGGTCTAGGAAACGGGGAGCTGTTTTTT
>NA|TRBV5-1|TRBJ1-1|NA
CASSLSGAGGTEAFF
TGCGCCAGCAGCTTGTCAGGGGCCGGAGGCACTGAAGCTTTCTTT
>NA|TRBV29-1|TRBJ1-1|many
CSVTTWGETVWAFF
TGCAGCGTGACGACCTGGGGGGAGACGGTCTGGGCTTTCTTT
>NA|TRBV7-9|TRBJ1-5|many
CASSPGRNSFNQPQHF
TGTGCCAGCAGCCCCGGTCGCAACAGCTTCAATCAGCCCCAGCATTTT
>TRBD2|TRBV11-2|TRBJ2-3|few
CASNPYPTSGSLTGTQYF
TGTGCCAGCAACCCCTACCCGACTAGCGGGAGCTTGACAGGTACGCAGTATTTT
>NA|TRBV12-3/TRBV12-4|TRBJ1-1|many
CASSPMLNTEAFF
TGTGCCAGCAGTCCGATGCTAAACACTGAAGCTTTCTTT
>TRBD1|TRBV6-5|TRBJ1-1|NA
CASSYTGGRVEAFF
TGTGCCAGCAGTTATACAGGGGGAAGAGTTGAAGCTTTCTTT
>NA|TRBV5-1|TRBJ2-3|many
CASSLEGRRTDTQYF
TGCGCCAGCAGCTTGGAGGGACGCCGCACAGATACGCAGTATTTT
>TRBD2|TRBV24-1|TRBJ2-1|many
CATSDLPYPGLAGDRAYNEQFF
TGTGCCACCAGTGATTTGCCTTACCCGGGACTAGCGGGAGACAGAGCCTACAATGAGCAGTTCTTC
>TRBD2|TRBV5-1|TRBJ2-3|many
CASSSGAPSGTDTQYF
TGCGCCAGCAGCTCCGGGGCCCCTAGCGGGACAGATACGCAGTATTTT
>TRBD1|TRBV6-1|TRBJ2-3|few
CASSTDRGWTDTQYF
TGTGCCAGCAGCACCGACAGGGGGTGGACAGATACGCAGTATTTT
>TRBD2|TRBV7-7|TRBJ2-2|many
CASSLAPLGGSGTGELFF
TGTGCTAGCAGCTTAGCCCCCCTTGGCGGGAGCGGAACCGGGGAGCTGTTTTTT
>NA|TRBV12-3/TRBV12-4|TRBJ1-2|many
CASSYIQGRNGYTF
TGTGCCAGCAGCTATATTCAGGGAAGAAATGGCTACACCTTC
>TRBD1|TRBV27|TRBJ1-2|many
CASSSGDRGRTGYTF
TGTGCCAGCAGTTCAGGGGACAGGGGGCGCACTGGCTACACCTTC
>TRBD1|TRBV5-1|TRBJ1-1|few
CASGLTGVNTEAFF
TGCGCCAGCGGTTTGACAGGGGTGAACACTGAAGCTTTCTTT
>NA|TRBV6-1|TRBJ2-3|many
CAGLALGSTDTQYF
TGTGCCGGTCTAGCGTTGGGGAGCACAGATACGCAGTATTTT
>NA|TRBV28|TRBJ2-7|many
CASSLMPSVTYEQYF
TGTGCCAGCAGTTTAATGCCTAGCGTGACCTACGAGCAGTACTTC
>TRBD2|TRBV7-3|TRBJ2-3|few
CASSQGTNADTQYF
TGTGCCAGCAGCCAAGGGACTAACGCAGATACGCAGTATTTT
>NA|TRBV4-1|TRBJ1-2|many
CASSQDQGGYTF
TGCGCCAGCAGCCAAGATCAGGGTGGCTACACCTTC
>NA|TRBV6-1|TRBJ1-1|NA
CASSYGGNLNTEAFF
TGTGCCAGCAGCTACGGGGGAAATCTGAACACTGAAGCTTTCTTT
>TRBD1|TRBV30|TRBJ1-1|many
CAWRGQPNTEAFF
TGTGCCTGGAGGGGACAGCCGAACACTGAAGCTTTCTTT
>NA|TRBV11-2|TRBJ1-4|many
CASSLLSGTNEKLFF
TGTGCCAGCAGCCTCCTATCTGGGACTAATGAAAAACTGTTTTTT
>NA|TRBV11-2|TRBJ2-3|many
CASSLDGARPDTQYF
TGTGCCAGCAGCTTAGATGGGGCCAGACCTGATACGCAGTATTTT
>NA|TRBV11-2|TRBJ2-2|many
CASSLDYFTGELFF
TGTGCCAGCAGCTTAGATTACTTCACCGGGGAGCTGTTTTTT
>TRBD1|TRBV28|TRBJ1-2|NA
CASSTRAGTGGLGYTF
TGTGCCAGCAGCACCAGAGCCGGGACAGGGGGCCTCGGCTACACCTTC